This T cell receptor (beta chain) was identified in a study of blood T cell repertoires in COVID-19. This clone was found once. Germline V gene lookup returns CDR1 LNHDA and CDR2 SQIVND (reference sequence). V lost 3 bases and J 1 base, leaving 12 bases between the germline ends. The length of the CDR3 is 15 residues. Produced via immunoSEQ multiplex PCR; TCRdb's table is partial and in-frame only. The table has around 210,000 clones, 80% to 90% seen once. The sequenced sample was peripheral blood. This chain uses TRBV19 with TRBJ1-2; the D gene is possibly TRBD1 (6 bases). The origin of this receptor is a woman aged 70-85 years with acute or convalescent COVID-19. DNA of the CDR3: TGTGCCAGTAGTATGGTTACAGGGATTAACTATGGCTACACCTTC. Amino acid sequence: CASSMVTGINYGYTF.